This T cell receptor (beta chain) was obtained from a study of OX40 agonist ivuxolimab in advanced cancers. Trimming left V 6 bases short and J 3 bases short, with 15 bases between. The germline V gene encodes CDR1 MNHNS and CDR2 SASEGT. The CDR3 covers 15 residues. Clones were read by immunoSEQ multiplex PCR, and TCRdb kept only the in-frame ones, dropping some. Among 60,000 to 90,000 clones listed, more than 80% were seen once. The sequenced sample was CD4+ or CD8+ T cells sorted from blood, obtained in a trial of the OX40 agonist ivuxolimab. J is TRBJ1-5 and V is TRBV6-1; D possibly corresponds to TRBD1 (5 bases). The TCR sequence derives from an adult with an advanced solid tumor such as melanoma, head and neck, liver or kidney cancer. CDR3 bases: TGTGCCAGCAGCGCCGGGACCGCCTTCAATCAGCCCCAGCATTTT. Translating it yields CASSAGTAFNQPQHF.